These T cell receptor beta chains were read from a single sample in a study of T-cell reconstitution after alpha-beta-depleted transplantation in children. A single record per CDR3 protein comes from TCRdb applying MiXCR to the PCR reads. This sample carries 150,000 to 200,000 distinct CDR3 sequences, roughly 14% of them seen once, and the ten largest clones take over 10%. Sequenced material: PBMCs from the stem cell graft donor, taken from the stem cell graft. The receptors shown here come from a human donor who donated a stem cell graft to a child with acute lymphoblastic leukemia. Both conserved end residues are part of each CDR3. D genes are given only for firm matches. The size entry is marked missing in some rows and otherwise reads once, few, many or a size class.

cdr3_length	clone_size	v_call	j_call	d_call	cdr3_aa	cdr3_nt
15	many	TRBV5-1	TRBJ2-2	.	CASSLASANTGELFF	TGCGCCAGCAGCTTGGCCAGCGCGAACACCGGGGAGCTGTTTTTT
17	few	TRBV20-1	TRBJ2-1	TRBD2	CSALKREGLSSYNEQFF	TGCAGTGCCCTAAAGCGGGAGGGCCTGAGCTCCTACAATGAGCAGTTCTTC
17	.	TRBV7-8	TRBJ1-2	.	CASSPRVINSDPLGYTF	TGTGCCAGCAGCCCTAGGGTTATTAATTCCGACCCCCTCGGCTACACCTTC
18	many	TRBV27	TRBJ2-1	.	CASSSYQPGTGTYNEQFF	TGTGCCAGCAGTTCCTACCAACCGGGGACGGGTACCTACAATGAGCAGTTCTTC
18	many	TRBV20-1	TRBJ2-6	TRBD2	CSARDLLAGSSGANVLTF	TGCAGTGCTAGAGATTTGCTAGCGGGCAGCTCTGGGGCCAACGTCCTGACTTTC
14	many	TRBV5-1	TRBJ2-3	.	CASSSSADTDTQYF	TGCGCCAGCAGCTCGTCTGCGGACACAGATACGCAGTATTTT
14	many	TRBV29-1	TRBJ2-7	TRBD2	CSVLTSGRVYEQYF	TGCAGCGTACTCACTAGCGGGAGAGTCTACGAGCAGTACTTC
14	.	TRBV2	TRBJ2-7	TRBD2	CASKRSSGRAEQYF	TGTGCCAGCAAACGTTCTAGCGGGAGAGCCGAGCAGTACTTC
14	many	TRBV5-1	TRBJ2-7	.	CASSLRGRNYEQYF	TGCGCCAGCAGCTTGAGAGGGAGAAACTACGAGCAGTACTTC
15	many	TRBV27	TRBJ1-5	TRBD1	CASRDGQGGFQPQHF	TGTGCCAGCAGAGATGGACAGGGAGGGTTTCAGCCCCAGCATTTT
13	many	TRBV12-3/TRBV12-4	TRBJ2-1	.	CASSFPTSTTGFF	TGTGCCAGCAGCTTCCCGACTAGTACTACCGGGTTCTTC
14	many	TRBV3-1	TRBJ2-2	.	CASSPGHNTGELFF	TGTGCCAGCAGCCCCGGCCATAACACCGGGGAGCTGTTTTTT
19	many	TRBV5-1	TRBJ2-3	.	CASSLTVVLPGRGTDTQYF	TGCGCCAGCAGCTTGACTGTCGTCCTTCCGGGACGCGGCACAGATACGCAGTATTTT
15	.	TRBV7-1	TRBJ2-7	.	CASSSKAGTSYEQYF	TGTGCCAGCAGCTCAAAGGCAGGTACTTCCTACGAGCAGTACTTC
17	many	TRBV4-2	TRBJ2-4	.	CASSQVARGIAKNIQYF	TGTGCCAGCAGCCAAGTAGCGAGAGGGATCGCCAAAAACATTCAGTACTTC
15	many	TRBV5-1	TRBJ2-7	TRBD1	CASSSPDRGGYEQYF	TGCGCCAGCAGCTCGCCGGACAGGGGAGGATACGAGCAGTACTTC
13	many	TRBV20-1	TRBJ1-4	.	CSAGPRLMKKLFF	TGCAGTGCCGGACCGAGACTTATGAAAAAACTGTTTTTT
12	many	TRBV7-9	TRBJ2-1	.	CASSLTLGEQFF	TGTGCCAGCAGCCTTACATTGGGTGAGCAGTTCTTC
14	many	TRBV3-1	TRBJ2-1	.	CASSQAGGYNEQFF	TGTGCCAGCAGCCAAGCCGGCGGCTACAATGAGCAGTTCTTC
15	many	TRBV12-3/TRBV12-4	TRBJ2-2	.	CASSLILGGAGELFF	TGTGCCAGCAGTTTAATTCTTGGTGGGGCCGGGGAGCTGTTTTTT
14	many	TRBV6-5	TRBJ2-6	.	CASSYSPGANVLTF	TGTGCCAGCAGTTACTCCCCTGGGGCCAACGTCCTGACTTTC
16	.	TRBV6-5	TRBJ1-2	.	CASSYSITGGLDGYTF	TGTGCCAGCAGTTACTCGATAACCGGGGGACTAGATGGCTACACCTTC
15	many	TRBV5-1	TRBJ2-3	.	CASSLQLTRTDTQYF	TGCGCCAGCAGCTTACAACTAACACGCACAGATACGCAGTATTTT
14	many	TRBV20-1	TRBJ1-4	.	CSASPAQRPKELFF	TGCAGTGCTAGTCCGGCCCAGAGGCCCAAAGAACTGTTTTTT
14	many	TRBV20-1	TRBJ1-2	TRBD1	CSASADRGHYGYTF	TGCAGTGCCTCGGCGGACAGGGGACACTATGGCTACACCTTC
13	many	TRBV12-3/TRBV12-4	TRBJ2-5	.	CATSAGLRETQYF	TGTGCCACGTCAGCGGGTCTTCGGGAGACCCAGTACTTC
12	.	TRBV6-1	TRBJ1-1	.	CASSEFFTEAFF	TGTGCCAGCAGTGAATTTTTCACTGAAGCTTTCTTT
11	many	TRBV20-1	TRBJ1-2	.	CSADPGSGYTF	TGCAGTGCTGACCCAGGGTCTGGCTACACCTTC
15	few	TRBV3-1	TRBJ2-7	TRBD2	CASMGNGGRAYEQYF	TGTGCCAGCATGGGAAACGGCGGGAGGGCCTACGAGCAGTACTTC
18	many	TRBV12-3/TRBV12-4	TRBJ2-3	TRBD2	CASTPGLAGSFYTDTQYF	TGTGCCAGCACCCCTGGACTAGCGGGTTCCTTTTACACAGATACGCAGTATTTT
15	many	TRBV20-1	TRBJ2-4	TRBD1	CSARERTGATNIQYF	TGCAGTGCTAGAGAACGGACAGGGGCCACAAACATTCAGTACTTC
15	many	TRBV2	TRBJ1-6	.	CASRSRVATGSPLHF	TGTGCCAGCAGGAGCCGGGTCGCAACAGGGTCACCCCTCCACTTT
17	few	TRBV6-5	TRBJ1-6	TRBD1	CASSTYRHRGPNSPLHF	TGTGCCAGCAGTACTTACCGCCACAGGGGGCCCAATTCACCCCTCCACTTT
15	many	TRBV12-3/TRBV12-4	TRBJ1-1	.	CASSLSAFGNTEAFF	TGTGCCAGCAGTTTATCCGCTTTTGGGAACACTGAAGCTTTCTTT
14	many	TRBV20-1	TRBJ1-1	.	CSARERGGYTEAFF	TGCAGTGCTAGAGAGAGGGGGGGGTACACTGAAGCTTTCTTT
17	.	TRBV7-8	TRBJ2-1	.	CASSLVKGSASYNEQFF	TGTGCCAGCAGCTTAGTCAAGGGGAGCGCGTCCTACAATGAGCAGTTCTTC
13	few	TRBV12-3/TRBV12-4	TRBJ2-3	.	CASSFKGTDTQYF	TGTGCCAGCAGTTTTAAGGGCACAGATACGCAGTATTTT
14	few	TRBV19	TRBJ1-1	TRBD1	CASSPRDRNTEAFF	TGTGCCAGTAGTCCCCGGGACAGGAACACTGAAGCTTTCTTT
16	.	TRBV11-2	TRBJ2-7	.	CASSLDQGPGFYEQYF	TGTGCCAGCAGCTTAGATCAAGGTCCAGGGTTCTACGAGCAGTACTTC
14	.	TRBV11-2	TRBJ1-1	.	CASTLDTYNTEAFF	TGTGCCAGCACCCTAGACACCTACAACACTGAAGCTTTCTTT
10	.	TRBV5-3	TRBJ2-1	.	CARSPVAQFF	TGTGCCAGAAGCCCGGTTGCGCAGTTCTTC
17	many	TRBV13	TRBJ1-2	TRBD1	CASSPLMTGRVFYGYTF	TGTGCCAGCAGCCCCCTAATGACAGGGCGGGTATTTTATGGCTACACCTTC
14	many	TRBV6-1	TRBJ2-4	TRBD2	CASSSVAGENIQYF	TGTGCCAGCAGCTCCGTAGCGGGGGAAAACATTCAGTACTTC
16	few	TRBV7-9	TRBJ2-7	.	CASSLAYRVKPYEQYF	TGTGCCAGCAGCTTAGCTTACAGGGTTAAGCCCTACGAGCAGTACTTC
17	once	TRBV6-1	TRBJ2-1	TRBD2	CASNKLAGPESYNEQFF	TGTGCCAGCAATAAACTAGCGGGACCCGAATCCTACAATGAGCAGTTCTTC
16	many	TRBV11-2	TRBJ2-7	.	CASSPSVGTVSLEQYF	TGTGCCAGCAGCCCCAGTGTCGGGACGGTCTCTCTCGAGCAGTACTTC
16	many	TRBV10-3	TRBJ1-3	TRBD1	CAISERQGDSGNTIYF	TGTGCCATCAGTGAAAGACAGGGAGACTCTGGAAACACCATATATTTT
13	many	TRBV29-1	TRBJ2-5	.	CSVETTRGETQYF	TGCAGCGTTGAAACGACAAGGGGAGAGACCCAGTACTTC
12	many	TRBV7-9	TRBJ2-2	.	CASSSGSRELFF	TGTGCCAGCAGCTCGGGTTCCCGGGAGCTGTTTTTT
15	.	TRBV5-1	TRBJ2-1	.	CASSLDGRVYNEQFF	TGCGCCAGCAGCTTGGACGGGAGAGTTTACAATGAGCAGTTCTTC
14	many	TRBV25-1	TRBJ2-2	.	CASSESDVVGELFF	TGTGCCAGCAGTGAATCCGATGTGGTCGGGGAGCTGTTTTTT